The present T cell receptor beta chain was sequenced within a study of CD8+CD57+ T cells in acquired aplastic anemia (dated by TCRdb to the late 2010s). Context from the whole study: Extracted DNA from sorted CD4+ and CD8+ cells averaged around 3.4 ug, ranging from about 0.18 to 27.4 ug. CD8+CD57+ expansion was defined as frequency above the mean frequency observed in healthy subjects. Summary of the overall study and its limitations: Roughly 30 CD8+ CDR3 sequences were shared between patients and controls but appeared highly expressed in patients and within their immunodominant clones. Patients and healthy controls showed no significant difference in CD8+ Simpson's diversity (P=0.060).

Profiling of TCR beta VDJ combinations and CDR3 sequences used genomic DNA as the template. An Illumina HiSeq 2000 was the platform used for TCR repertoire sequencing. The authors' analysis ran thus. Repertoires were assessed using TRBV/TRBJ rearrangement plots, CDR3 size and DJ length profiles, and Simpson's diversity index. The most abundant DNA sequence in the deep sequencing data was defined as the immunodominant clone. CDR3 amino acid sequences were screened for sharing across subjects and compared with published repertoires and the VDJdb database. TCRdb ran its own pipeline on the public reads, namely fastp trimming at Q25 and MiXCR clone calling, and kept in-frame beta chains. Under each unique CDR3 protein, matching rows form one entry showing the most common genes and DNA. TCRdb, not the authors, supplied the V and J calls. This sample is represented by approximately 300,000 distinct CDR3 sequences; roughly 59% of them were singletons. The ten most abundant clones make up roughly 1.3% of the sample.

From the germline V gene, CDR1 is SQVTM and CDR2 is ANQGSEA. Trimming costs V 1 base and J 5 bases, and their ends lie 8 bases apart. The CDR3 numbers 12 residues from cysteine through phenylalanine. The entry retains the CDR3 DNA only, 36 bases that are in frame from base 1. In regard to this clonotype: Its antigen has not been determined. Per-nucleotide qualities are absent, and no much larger clonotype sits a single base away.

The patients picked for sequencing were ones in whom flow cytometry had shown an expansion of CD8+CD57+ cells. All patients had severe acquired aplastic anemia diagnosed by International Study of Aplastic Anemia and Agranulocytosis and Camitta criteria. At the time blood was sampled, none of the patients had received any therapy. In the study, sorted CD4+ and CD8+ blood T cells from patients with severe aplastic anemia and from healthy subjects underwent deep sequencing of TCR repertoires. Patients were enrolled under clinicaltrials.gov protocols 00001620, 01623167, 00001397, 00071045, 00081523 and 00961064 in the USA. Ficoll-Paque density gradient centrifugation was used to isolate peripheral blood mononuclear cells. CD4+ and CD8+ T cells were sorted by FACS or magnetic beads before DNA extraction.

Material for sequencing was sorted CD4+, CD8+, or CD8+CD57+ T cells (not recorded which) from PBMCs. The origin of this receptor is a human donor with aplastic anemia. The sequence is built from TRBV29-1 and TRBJ2-5, with no D gene named confidently. The nucleotide sequence is given as TGCAGCGTTGAAGGACTGGAGGAGACCCAGTACTTC. It specifies CSVEGLEETQYF.